The next 17 T cell receptor beta chains were all read from a single sample in a study of naive and memory T cell subsets. The SP2 primer and nested alpha and beta constant region primers amplified ligated cDNA in four rounds. TCRdb re-derived calls from the 5' RACE reads in MiXCR, one entry per CDR3 protein. Found here are over 50,000 distinct CDR3 sequences, about 7.1% of them singletons; the top ten hold about 8.9%. TCR cDNA received a 3' ligated oligonucleotide that carried a UMI. Receptors originate from a female donor in good health.

The J gene is TRBJ1-1, the V gene TRBV20-1, with D perhaps TRBD1 (5 bases). This CDR3 has 14 residues. V was clipped by 3 bases and J by 4 bases, with 15 bases between them. Germline V gene lookup returns CDR1 DFQATT and CDR2 SNEGSKA (reference sequence). The CDR3 DNA sequence: TGCAGTGCTAGGGGGGGTTCGGGCGGCACTGAAGCTTTCTTT. Its translation is CSARGGSGGTEAFF.

This clonotype was found a few times. This chain connects TRBV4-2 to TRBJ2-3; 10 nucleotides agree with TRBD2. Trimming cost V 3 bases and J 5 bases; bases outside gene matches: 11. Germline loops: CDR1 LGHNA, CDR2 YNFKEQ. This CDR3 is built from 17 residues. CDR3 residues: CASSQNSAGGTGDTQYF. CDR3 bases: TGTGCCAGCAGCCAGAACTCAGCGGGGGGGACCGGAGATACGCAGTATTTT.

This clonotype was found a few times. The chain carries TRBV12-3 or TRBV12-4 and TRBJ2-1; 8 nucleotides line up with TRBD2. Trimming at V came to 3 bases and at J to 0 bases, leaving 7 bases not matched to a gene. The CDR3 loop spans 17 amino acids. CDR3 DNA sequence: TGTGCCAGCAGTTTGGTAGCGGGGATCAGCTCCTACAATGAGCAGTTCTTC. Protein: CASSLVAGISSYNEQFF.

This clonotype was seen repeatedly, ten times or more. This chain joins TRBV6-2 or TRBV6-3 and TRBJ2-3; D gene uncertain. V lost 2 bases and J 3 bases, leaving 3 bases between the germline ends. CDR1 is MNHEY, CDR2 SVGEGT, per germline. CDR3 length: 12 amino acids. CDR3 loop: CASSYRTDTQYF. In nucleotides, the CDR3 is TGTGCCAGCAGTTACAGAACAGATACGCAGTATTTT.

This clonotype was seen only a few times. This sequence joins TRBV12-3 or TRBV12-4 and TRBJ1-2, with D hard to call. CDR3 size: 13 residues. Trimming removed 5 bases from V and 3 bases from J, with 10 bases in between. CDR3 protein: CASSPTPDYGYTF. The CDR3 coding sequence is TGTGCCAGCAGTCCCACCCCGGACTATGGCTACACCTTC.

This clonotype was observed many times. The chain combines TRBV29-1 with TRBJ1-1, with 9 bases identical to TRBD1. J lost 10 bases, V lost 6 bases, and 15 bases had no gene match. CDR1 is SQVTM, CDR2 ANQGSEA, per germline. This CDR3 region has 14 residues. DNA for the CDR3: TGCAGCGTCTTATTACAGGGGGCGAACTTCAGAGCTTTCTTT. As protein: CSVLLQGANFRAFF. Supplemented by reference TRBV29-1 and TRBJ1-1, the full variable domain reads SAVISQKPSRDICQRGTSLTIQCQVDSQVTMMFWYRQQPGQSLTLIATANQGSEATYESGFVIDKFPISRPNLTFSTLTVSNMSPEDSSIYLCSVLLQGANFRAFFGQGTRLTVV.

This clonotype was seen many times. The chain recombines TRBV2 with TRBJ2-5, with 7 bases that match TRBD1. J gave up 5 bases and V 4 bases, and 4 bases lay outside the gene matches. Per the germline V gene, CDR1 is SNHLY and CDR2 is FYNNEI. The CDR3 runs 13 residues. The CDR3 coding sequence is TGTGCCAGCAGTGTAGGGGGCGCCGAGACCCAGTACTTC. It encodes CASSVGGAETQYF.

This clonotype occurred a few times. CDR3 amino acids: CASSTNYEQYF. The CDR3 DNA follows: TGTGCCAGCAGTACTAACTACGAGCAGTACTTC. The chain carries TRBV2 and TRBJ2-7, with D uncertain. The V gene lost 5 bases and the J gene lost 3 bases, with 5 bases spanning the gap. Germline CDR1 SNHLY, CDR2 FYNNEI. CDR3 length: 11 amino acids.

The chain employs TRBV6-5 and TRBJ2-3, with D possibly TRBD1 on 5 matching bases. Germline CDR1 is MNHEY and CDR2 is SVGAGI. V was pared by 6 bases and J by 4 bases, with 17 bases between. The CDR3 consists of 15 residues. The CDR3 DNA sequence: TGTGCCAGCAGACGAATCTGGGGCAGGTCAGATACGCAGTATTTT. This codes for CASRRIWGRSDTQYF.

V usage is TRBV5-1 and J usage is TRBJ2-5, with D perhaps TRBD2 (6 bases). The CDR3 runs 14 residues. V lost 2 bases and J lost 2, with 10 bases in between. Germline V gives CDR1 SGHRS, CDR2 YFSETQ. The CDR3 protein is CASSFSSVQETQYF. In nucleotides, the CDR3 is TGCGCCAGCAGCTTCTCTAGCGTTCAAGAGACCCAGTACTTC.

Many counts were recorded for this clonotype. The chain employs TRBV2 and TRBJ1-4; tentative D call: TRBD1 (5 bases). V was trimmed by 2 bases and J by 3 bases, leaving 7 bases between them. From germline, CDR1 is SNHLY and CDR2 FYNNEI. This CDR3 contains 14 residues. The CDR3 loop reads CASSETGPNEKLFF. The CDR3 coding sequence is TGTGCCAGCAGTGAAACAGGACCTAATGAAAAACTGTTTTTT.

The sample holds many counts of this clonotype. This sequence joins TRBV7-2 and TRBJ2-5; D is tentatively TRBD1 or TRBD2 (5 bases each). The CDR3 extends over 13 amino acids. Per the germline V gene, CDR1 is SGHTA and CDR2 is FQGNSA. Trimming removed 4 bases at V and 5 bases at J, with 11 bases between. CDR3 sequence: CASSWGRSETQYF. CDR3 nucleotides: TGTGCCAGCAGCTGGGGACGTTCGGAGACCCAGTACTTC.

In its sample, this clonotype is medium-sized (0.01 to 0.1%). The rearrangement links TRBV2 to TRBJ1-4; maybe TRBD1 (5 bases). Germline CDR1 SNHLY, CDR2 FYNNEI. The CDR3 extends over 15 amino acids. Between the trimmed V and J ends, which lost 0 bases and 10 bases, there was a span of 15 bases. The CDR3, as DNA: TGTGCCAGCAGTGAAGCGCAGGCCGGGGACGGAAAACTGTTTTTT. Its translation: CASSEAQAGDGKLFF.

This clonotype was counted a few times. The chain links TRBV9 to TRBJ2-3; a possible D gene is TRBD2 (5 bases). V was cut by 0 bases and J by 3 bases, with 17 bases left in between. The germline gives CDR1 SGDLS, CDR2 YYNGEE. CDR3 size: 17 residues. In DNA, the CDR3 is TGTGCCAGCAGCGTAGGGGTCCTCGGGATGGGTACAGATACGCAGTATTTT. Amino acid sequence: CASSVGVLGMGTDTQYF.

The rearrangement joins TRBV5-6 to TRBJ2-1, with 8 positions matching TRBD2. CDR1 is SGHDT, CDR2 YYEEEE, per germline. The CDR3 covers 13 residues. The trim removed 2 bases at V and 8 bases at J, leaving 3 bases unmatched. CDR3 nucleotide sequence: TGTGCCAGCAGCTTAGCGGGGGCAGATGAGCAGTTCTTC. It encodes CASSLAGADEQFF.

Comments on this clonotype: Germline is not matched at one junction end, which may reflect a read error. The gene calls are TRBV5-4 and TRBJ1-2; D possibly corresponds to TRBD1 (5 bases). This CDR3 spans 16 amino acids. Germline CDR1 is SGHNT and CDR2 is YYREEE (reference sequence). CDR3 bases: TGTGCCAGCAGCTTGGATACAGGATCAACCCACTATGGCGACACCTTC. Translated, it gives CASSLDTGSTHYGDTF.

V and J are TRBV2 and TRBJ2-7; perhaps TRBD1 as D (7 bases). The V end was cut by 3 bases, the J end by 2 bases, with 14 bases between. CDR3 length: 15 amino acids. CDR1 SNHLY and CDR2 FYNNEI come from the germline V gene. The CDR3 sequence is CASSEEGAFAYEQYF. The CDR3 DNA is TGTGCCAGCAGTGAGGAGGGGGCTTTCGCCTACGAGCAGTACTTC.